This TCR beta chain is from a study of control samples from healthy donors and cancer patients. Clones were sequenced by immunoSEQ multiplex PCR, and TCRdb holds only the in-frame ones, with some missing. The table shows 90,000 to 110,000 clones, with 90% occurring only once. CDR1 is MDHEN and CDR2 is SYDVKM in the germline V gene. The CDR3 sequence is 15 residues long. V shed 7 bases and J shed 3 bases, with 16 bases lying between them. The sequencing sample was made of blood. This TCR came from a human donor in good health. The donor label of this sample is uncertain. The J gene is TRBJ2-1, the V gene TRBV28; a weak D match, TRBD2 (6 bases). CDR3 amino acids: CASTPEEGLYNEQFF. The CDR3 DNA is TGTGCCAGCACCCCTGAGGAGGGACTCTACAATGAGCAGTTCTTC.